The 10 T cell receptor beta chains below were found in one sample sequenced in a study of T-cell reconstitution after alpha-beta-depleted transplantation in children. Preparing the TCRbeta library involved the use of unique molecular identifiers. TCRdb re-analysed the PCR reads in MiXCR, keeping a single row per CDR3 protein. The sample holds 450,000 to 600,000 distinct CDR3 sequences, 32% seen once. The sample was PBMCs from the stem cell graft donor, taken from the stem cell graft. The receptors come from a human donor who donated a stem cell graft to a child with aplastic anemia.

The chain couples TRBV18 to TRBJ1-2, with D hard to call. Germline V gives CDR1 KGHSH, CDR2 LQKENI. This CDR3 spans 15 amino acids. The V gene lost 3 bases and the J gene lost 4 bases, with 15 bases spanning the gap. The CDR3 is CASSPTTSGVYGYTF. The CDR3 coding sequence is TGTGCCAGCTCACCGACCACTTCCGGCGTCTATGGCTACACCTTC.

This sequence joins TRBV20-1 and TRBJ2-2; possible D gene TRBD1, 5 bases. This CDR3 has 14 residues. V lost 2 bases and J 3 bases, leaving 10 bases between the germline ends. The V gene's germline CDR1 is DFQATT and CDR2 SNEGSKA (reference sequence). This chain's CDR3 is CSARPPRDTGELFF. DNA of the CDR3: TGCAGTGCTAGACCTCCCAGGGACACCGGGGAGCTGTTTTTT.

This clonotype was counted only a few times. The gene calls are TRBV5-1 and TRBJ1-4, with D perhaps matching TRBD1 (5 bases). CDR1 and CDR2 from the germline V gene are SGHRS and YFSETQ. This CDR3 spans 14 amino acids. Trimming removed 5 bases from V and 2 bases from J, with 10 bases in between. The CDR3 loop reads CASSLRDTNEKLFF. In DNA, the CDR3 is TGCGCCAGCAGTCTCCGGGACACTAATGAAAAACTGTTTTTT.

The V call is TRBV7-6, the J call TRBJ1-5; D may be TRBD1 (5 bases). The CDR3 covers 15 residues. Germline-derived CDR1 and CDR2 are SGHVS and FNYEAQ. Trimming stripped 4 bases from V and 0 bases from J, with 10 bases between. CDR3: CASSSGSGSNQPQHF. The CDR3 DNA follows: TGTGCCAGCAGCTCAGGGTCCGGTAGCAATCAGCCCCAGCATTTT.

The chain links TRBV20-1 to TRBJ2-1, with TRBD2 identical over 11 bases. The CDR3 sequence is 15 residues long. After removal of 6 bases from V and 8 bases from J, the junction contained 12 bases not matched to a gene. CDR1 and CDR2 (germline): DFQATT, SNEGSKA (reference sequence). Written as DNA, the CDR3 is TGCAGTGCCATACTCATAGCGGGAGGGCCACATGAGCAGTTCTTC. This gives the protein CSAILIAGGPHEQFF.

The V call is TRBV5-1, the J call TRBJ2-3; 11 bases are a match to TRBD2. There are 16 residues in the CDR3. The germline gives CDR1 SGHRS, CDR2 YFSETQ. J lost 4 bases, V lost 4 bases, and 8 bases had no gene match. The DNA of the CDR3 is TGCGCCAGCAGCCGCGGGCTAGCGGGAGGCGCAGATACGCAGTATTTT. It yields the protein CASSRGLAGGADTQYF.

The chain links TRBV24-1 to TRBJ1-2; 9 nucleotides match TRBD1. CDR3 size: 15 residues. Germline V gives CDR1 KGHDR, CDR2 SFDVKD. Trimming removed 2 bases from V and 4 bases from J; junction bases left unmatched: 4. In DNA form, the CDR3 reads TGTGCCACCAGTGATTCCGGGACAGGGTTCTATGGCTACACCTTC. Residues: CATSDSGTGFYGYTF.

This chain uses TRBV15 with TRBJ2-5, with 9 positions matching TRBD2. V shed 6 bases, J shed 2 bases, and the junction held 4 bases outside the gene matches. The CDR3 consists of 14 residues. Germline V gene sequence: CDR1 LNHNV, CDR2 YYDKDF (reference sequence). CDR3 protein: CATRLAGPQETQYF. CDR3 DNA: TGTGCCACCAGACTAGCGGGTCCTCAAGAGACCCAGTACTTC.

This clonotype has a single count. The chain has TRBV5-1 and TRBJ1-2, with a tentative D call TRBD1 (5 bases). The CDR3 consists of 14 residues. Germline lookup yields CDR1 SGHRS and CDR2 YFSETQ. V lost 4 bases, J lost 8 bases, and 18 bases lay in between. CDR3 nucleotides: TGCGCCAGCAGCCGGGACCCAGGTTCAGCCGGCTACACCTTC. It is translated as CASSRDPGSAGYTF.

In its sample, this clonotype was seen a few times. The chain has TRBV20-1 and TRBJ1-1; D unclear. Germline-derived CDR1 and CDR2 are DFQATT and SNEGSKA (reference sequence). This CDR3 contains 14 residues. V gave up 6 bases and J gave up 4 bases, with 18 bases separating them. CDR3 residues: CSALPSLGGTEAFF. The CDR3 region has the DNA TGCAGTGCCCTTCCCAGCCTTGGTGGCACTGAAGCTTTCTTT.